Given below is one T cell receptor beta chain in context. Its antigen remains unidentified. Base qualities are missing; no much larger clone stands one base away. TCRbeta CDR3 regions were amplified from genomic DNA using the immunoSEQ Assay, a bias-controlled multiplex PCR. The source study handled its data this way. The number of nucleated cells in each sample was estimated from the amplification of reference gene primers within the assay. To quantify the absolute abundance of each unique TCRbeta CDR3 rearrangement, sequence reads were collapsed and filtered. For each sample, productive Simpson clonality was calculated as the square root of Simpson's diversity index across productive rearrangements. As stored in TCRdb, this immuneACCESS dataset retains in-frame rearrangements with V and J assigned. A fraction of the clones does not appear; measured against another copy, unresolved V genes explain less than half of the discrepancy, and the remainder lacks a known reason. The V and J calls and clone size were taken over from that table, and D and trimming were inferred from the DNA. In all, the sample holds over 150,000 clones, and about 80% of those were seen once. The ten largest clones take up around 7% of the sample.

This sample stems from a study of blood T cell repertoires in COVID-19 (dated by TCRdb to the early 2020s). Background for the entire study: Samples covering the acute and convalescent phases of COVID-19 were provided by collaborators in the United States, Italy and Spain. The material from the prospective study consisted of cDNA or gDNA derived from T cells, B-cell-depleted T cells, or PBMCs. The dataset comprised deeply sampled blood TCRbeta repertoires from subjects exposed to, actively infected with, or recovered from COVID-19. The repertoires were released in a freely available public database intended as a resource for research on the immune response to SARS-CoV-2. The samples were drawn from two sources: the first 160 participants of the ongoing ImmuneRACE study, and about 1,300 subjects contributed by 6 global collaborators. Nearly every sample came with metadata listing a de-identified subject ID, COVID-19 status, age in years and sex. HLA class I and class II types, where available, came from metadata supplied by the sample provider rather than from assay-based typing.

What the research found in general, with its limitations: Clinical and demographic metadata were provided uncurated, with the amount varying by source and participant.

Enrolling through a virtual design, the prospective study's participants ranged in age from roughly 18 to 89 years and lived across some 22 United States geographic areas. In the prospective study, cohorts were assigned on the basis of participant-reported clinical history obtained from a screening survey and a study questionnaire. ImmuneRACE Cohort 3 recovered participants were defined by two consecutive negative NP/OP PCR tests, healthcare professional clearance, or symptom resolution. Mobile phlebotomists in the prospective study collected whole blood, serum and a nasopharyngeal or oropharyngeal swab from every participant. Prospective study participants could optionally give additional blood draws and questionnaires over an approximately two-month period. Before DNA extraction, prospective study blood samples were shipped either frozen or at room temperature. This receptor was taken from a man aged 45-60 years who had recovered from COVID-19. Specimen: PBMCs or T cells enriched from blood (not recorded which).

The CDR3 sequence is CASSEGHLAGTDTQYF. The DNA reads TGTGCCAGCAGTGAAGGACACTTGGCTGGCACAGATACGCAGTATTTT. The chain is made from TRBV25-1 and TRBJ2-3; tentative D gene TRBD1, with 5 bases matching. Taken from cysteine to phenylalanine, the CDR3 has 16 residues. Only the CDR3 part of the read is kept: 48 bases, read in frame from the first base. The trim is 2 bases for V and 1 base for J, with a gap of 13 bases between the germline ends. As encoded in the germline V gene, CDR1 is MGHDK while CDR2 is SYGVNS.